The clone carrying this T cell receptor beta chain was seen more than once but under ten times. The sample belongs to a study of blood T cell repertoires in COVID-19. Across the whole study: From T cells, B-cell-depleted T cells, or PBMCs came the material, which was cDNA or gDNA.

The study drew participants aged roughly 18 to 95 years from some 25 US areas. The study counted Cohort 3 donors as recovered given two negative PCRs, clearance, or symptom resolution. The CDR3 consists of 19 residues. Germline CDR1 KGHDR, CDR2 SFDVKD. The trim removed 1 base at V and 4 bases at J, leaving 15 bases unmatched. Some clones are missing from TCRdb's copy, which holds only in-frame ones; the method was immunoSEQ multiplex PCR. Of some 400,000 clones detected, around 87% appear once; the ten largest clones hold 1.3%. The sequence derives from a man aged 30-40 years who had recovered from COVID-19. The chain links TRBV24-1 to TRBJ2-7, with TRBD1 matching over 10 bases. Sample: PBMCs or T cells enriched from blood (not recorded which). This CDR3 is CATSDLPGQGPWRLYEQYF. CDR3 coding DNA: TGTGCCACCAGTGATTTACCGGGACAGGGGCCTTGGCGCTTATACGAGCAGTACTTC.